This T cell receptor (beta chain) was sequenced in a study of blood T cell repertoires in COVID-19. The repertoire was sequenced with immunoSEQ multiplex PCR; TCRdb's copy has only in-frame clones and lacks some. The sample includes about 210,000 clones, approximately 90% of them seen just once. The sample taken for sequencing was PBMCs or T cells enriched from blood (not recorded which). This sequence was found in a man aged 18 to 29 with acute COVID-19.

The DNA of the CDR3 is TGTGCCAGCAGCCACGGACTAGCGGGAGGACCTGCGAACACCGGGGAGCTGTTTTTT. Translated, it gives CASSHGLAGGPANTGELFF. V gene TRBV11-2 combines with J gene TRBJ2-2; 14 bases line up with TRBD2. CDR3 length equals 19 residues. Germline lookup yields CDR1 SGHAT and CDR2 FQNNGV. Germline trimming cut 5 bases from V and 0 bases from J; bases unmatched to any gene: 8.